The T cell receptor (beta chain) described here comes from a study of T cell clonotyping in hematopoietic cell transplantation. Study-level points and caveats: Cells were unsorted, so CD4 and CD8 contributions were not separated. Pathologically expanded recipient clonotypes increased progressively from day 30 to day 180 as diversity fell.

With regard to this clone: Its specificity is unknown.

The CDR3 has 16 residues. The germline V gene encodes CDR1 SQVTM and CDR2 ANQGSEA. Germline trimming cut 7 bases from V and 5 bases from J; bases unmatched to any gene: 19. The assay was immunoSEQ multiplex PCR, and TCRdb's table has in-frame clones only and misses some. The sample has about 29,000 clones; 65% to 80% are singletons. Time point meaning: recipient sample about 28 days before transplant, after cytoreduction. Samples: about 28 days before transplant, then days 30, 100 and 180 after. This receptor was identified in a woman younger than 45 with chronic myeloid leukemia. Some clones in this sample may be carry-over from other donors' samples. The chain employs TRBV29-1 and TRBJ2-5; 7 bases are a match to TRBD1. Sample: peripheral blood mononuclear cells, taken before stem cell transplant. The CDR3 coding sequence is TGCAGCGCGAAACAAAGACAGGGCTACGGGTTGGAGACCCAGTACTTC. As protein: CSAKQRQGYGLETQYF.